These 26 T cell receptor beta chains were all obtained from the same sample, sequenced in a study of control samples from healthy donors and cancer patients. Generated by immunoSEQ multiplex PCR, the TCRdb table keeps only in-frame clones and is missing some. Of approximately 100,000 clones listed, around 86% were seen once; the top ten hold approximately 21%. The sample was blood. These receptors came from a man aged 25 to 40 in good health.

The chain uses TRBV5-1 and TRBJ2-5; TRBD1 might be the D (6 bases). Germline V gene sequence: CDR1 SGHRS, CDR2 YFSETQ. The CDR3 has 15 amino acids. Trimming stripped 4 bases from V and 3 bases from J, with 16 bases between. The DNA of the CDR3 is TGCGCCAGCAGCACGGCAGTCGGACAGAAAGAGACCCAGTACTTC. The encoded protein is CASSTAVGQKETQYF.

The chain couples TRBV6-1 to TRBJ1-2; D is ambiguous. Deletions cut 3 bases from V and 7 bases from J, with 15 bases between. Germline V gives CDR1 MNHNS, CDR2 SASEGT. The CDR3 covers 14 residues. The CDR3 sequence is CASSDRTGGSGYTF. The CDR3 DNA sequence: TGTGCCAGCAGTGACCGGACCGGCGGTAGTGGCTACACCTTC.

This rearrangement joins TRBV10-1 to TRBJ1-1; D call uncertain. V lost 4 bases and J 1 base, leaving 4 bases between the germline ends. Per germline, CDR1 WNHNN and CDR2 SYGVQD (reference sequence). This CDR3 region has 12 residues. This CDR3 reads CASSAGNTEAFF. The CDR3 DNA sequence: TGCGCCAGCAGTGCAGGGAACACTGAAGCTTTCTTT.

V usage is TRBV19 and J usage is TRBJ2-1; D might be TRBD1 or TRBD2, each matching 5 bases. Between the trimmed V and J ends, which lost 3 bases and 9 bases, there was a span of 15 bases. This CDR3 is built from 14 residues. Looked up from germline, CDR1 is LNHDA and CDR2 is SQIVND (reference sequence). The DNA of the CDR3 is TGTGCCAGTAGTATTACCCCCGGGGCCGGTGAGCAGTTCTTC. This encodes CASSITPGAGEQFF.

The rearrangement links TRBV29-1 to TRBJ2-5; TRBD1 aligns across 8 bases. Germline V gene sequence: CDR1 SQVTM, CDR2 ANQGSEA. The length of the CDR3 is 13 residues. With V trimmed by 6 bases and J by 6 bases, 9 bases remained unmatched. This CDR3 is CSVADRGIQTQYF. CDR3 coding DNA: TGCAGCGTGGCTGACAGGGGTATACAGACCCAGTACTTC. Drawing the rest from reference TRBV29-1 and TRBJ2-5, the complete variable domain is SAVISQKPSRDICQRGTSLTIQCQVDSQVTMMFWYRQQPGQSLTLIATANQGSEATYESGFVIDKFPISRPNLTFSTLTVSNMSPEDSSIYLCSVADRGIQTQYFGPGTRLLVL.

The V call is TRBV7-6, the J call TRBJ1-5; D gene unclear. V lost 3 bases and J lost 0, with 15 bases in between. This CDR3 has 17 residues. Germline V gives CDR1 SGHVS, CDR2 FNYEAQ. DNA for the CDR3: TGTGCCAGCAGCTTGGGGATTGGGGAATATAGCAATCAGCCCCAGCATTTT. Translated, it gives CASSLGIGEYSNQPQHF.

This rearrangement joins TRBV18 to TRBJ1-5; 7 bases are a match to TRBD1. V gave up 4 bases and J gave up 2 bases; unmatched junction bases: 2. This CDR3 has 14 amino acids. The germline gives CDR1 KGHSH, CDR2 LQKENI. CDR3 nucleotide sequence: TGTGCCAGCTCACTTGGACAGGGCAATCAGCCCCAGCATTTT. It yields the protein CASSLGQGNQPQHF.

The chain is built from TRBV7-9 and TRBJ1-1; D is uncertain. Germline assignment: CDR1 SEHNR and CDR2 FQNEAQ (reference sequence). The ends were cut back, 1 base at V and 5 bases at J, with 11 bases in the middle. The CDR3 consists of 14 residues. In DNA form, the CDR3 reads TGTGCCAGCAGCTTAGAACATAGTGGAACTGAAGCTTTCTTT. It codes for CASSLEHSGTEAFF.

This clone was counted a few times. The chain uses TRBV4-2 and TRBJ1-6; D uncertain. CDR3 size: 17 residues. Germline V lookup: CDR1 LGHNA, CDR2 YNFKEQ. Trimming removed 0 bases from V and 6 bases from J, with 15 bases in between. The CDR3 spells CASSQEIGSTSNSPLHF. The CDR3 DNA sequence: TGTGCCAGCAGCCAAGAGATCGGCTCCACGAGTAATTCACCCCTCCACTTT.

The chain links TRBV3-1 (or the pseudogene TRBV3-2) to TRBJ1-1, with D unclear. This CDR3 spans 16 amino acids. V gave up 0 bases and J gave up 4 bases, with 15 bases separating them. Germline V gene lookup returns CDR1 LGHDT and CDR2 YNNKEL (reference sequence). CDR3 DNA sequence: TGTGCCAGCAGCCAAGAGGGCAGGAGTCGGGGCACTGAAGCTTTCTTT. Amino acids: CASSQEGRSRGTEAFF.

The V gene is TRBV2, the J gene TRBJ1-2, with no clear D. This CDR3 spans 14 amino acids. CDR1 SNHLY and CDR2 FYNNEI come from the germline V gene. Trimming cost V 7 bases and J 0 bases, with 12 bases left between them. The CDR3: CASIVNQANYGYTF. The CDR3 DNA is TGTGCCAGCATCGTCAACCAGGCTAACTATGGCTACACCTTC.

This clone has only one observation. Here the CDR3 DNA reads TGTGCCACCAGTGATCGGGGCCTGGGGGAGCAGTACTTC. Translating it yields CATSDRGLGEQYF. V and J are TRBV24-1 and TRBJ2-7; the D call may be TRBD1 or TRBD2 (5 bases each). V was cut by 3 bases and J by 7 bases, with 12 bases left in between. CDR3 length: 13 amino acids. The germline gives CDR1 KGHDR, CDR2 SFDVKD.

The CDR3 protein is CASSQAGGTANNEQFF. For the CDR3, the DNA is TGTGCCAGCAGCCAAGCTGGGGGGACAGCGAACAATGAGCAGTTCTTC. The rearrangement links TRBV3-1 (or the pseudogene TRBV3-2) to TRBJ2-1, with D perhaps TRBD1 (7 bases). Trimming removed 1 base at V and 5 bases at J, with 15 bases between. Germline V gene lookup returns CDR1 LGHDT and CDR2 YNNKEL (reference sequence). The CDR3 loop spans 16 amino acids.

This rearrangement joins TRBV5-8 to TRBJ1-1; perhaps TRBD1 as D (5 bases). The CDR3 is 15 residues long. CDR1 is SGHTS, CDR2 YDEGEE, per germline. The V end was cut by 1 base, the J end by 1 base, with 11 bases between. The CDR3 loop is CASSLNGAPNTEAFF. CDR3 DNA: TGTGCCAGCAGCTTGAACGGGGCCCCGAACACTGAAGCTTTCTTT.

This clone was seen a handful of times. The gene calls are TRBV7-8 and TRBJ1-4; TRBD1 aligns across 7 bases. Trimming cost V 0 bases and J 6 bases; bases outside gene matches: 1. The CDR3 is made up of 14 amino acids. CDR1 is SGHVS, CDR2 FQNEAQ, per germline. The DNA for the CDR3 is TGTGCCAGCAGCTTAGCTGGGACAGATGAAAAACTGTTTTTT. This sequence encodes CASSLAGTDEKLFF.

In its sample, this clone was seen once. This chain uses TRBV30 with TRBJ1-2; 8 bases agree with TRBD1. This CDR3 is 14 amino acids long. J lost 5 bases, V lost 6 bases, and 11 bases had no gene match. From germline, CDR1 is GTSNPN and CDR2 SVGIG (reference sequence). CDR3 coding DNA: TGTGCCTGCGACGGTACAGGGGGTGGGTATGGCTACACCTTC. Translating it yields CACDGTGGGYGYTF.

V usage is TRBV7-8 and J usage is TRBJ2-7; either TRBD1 or TRBD2 may fit D (5 bases each). V lost 3 bases, J lost 3 bases, and 12 bases lay in between. Germline-derived CDR1 and CDR2 are SGHVS and FQNEAQ. The CDR3 covers 14 residues. CDR3 nucleotides: TGTGCCAGCAGCTTGTCAGGGACGGACTACGAGCAGTACTTC. Translated: CASSLSGTDYEQYF.

This chain joins TRBV6-5 and TRBJ1-2; unclear D gene. The CDR3 runs 15 residues. Germline CDR1 MNHEY, CDR2 SVGAGI. Trimming left V 0 bases short and J 2 bases short, with 10 bases between. CDR3 DNA: TGTGCCAGCAGTTACTCGAGCCGGATAAACTATGGCTACACCTTC. Translated: CASSYSSRINYGYTF.

The J gene is TRBJ2-7, the V gene TRBV7-9, with D perhaps matching TRBD1 or TRBD2 (7 bases each). This CDR3 is built from 15 residues. CDR1 is SEHNR and CDR2 is FQNEAQ in the germline V gene (reference sequence). V was clipped by 5 bases and J by 5 bases, with 19 bases between them. The CDR3 spells CASSQLGEGAHEQYF. The CDR3 bases are TGTGCCAGCAGCCAGCTCGGGGAGGGGGCCCACGAGCAGTACTTC.

This sequence joins TRBV27 and TRBJ1-2; TRBD1 matches at 8 bases. Trimming at V came to 7 bases and at J to 7 bases, leaving 5 bases not matched to a gene. The germline V gene encodes CDR1 MNHEY and CDR2 SMNVEV (reference sequence). The CDR3 length is 12 residues. In DNA form, the CDR3 reads TGTGCCAGCATTGACAGGGGTGGTGGCTACACCTTC. Its translation: CASIDRGGGYTF.

In this sample, this clone turned up once. The rearrangement links TRBV29-1 to TRBJ1-1; weak D call: TRBD1 (6 bases). Per the germline V gene, CDR1 is SQVTM and CDR2 is ANQGSEA. The V end lost 7 bases, the J end lost 4 bases, and 19 bases lay between the germline ends. The CDR3 totals 14 residues. Here the CDR3 DNA reads TGCAGCGCCCTTACCGGGACCAGGGGCACTGAAGCTTTCTTT. It encodes CSALTGTRGTEAFF. The full variable domain, its missing parts supplied by reference TRBV29-1 and TRBJ1-1, is SAVISQKPSRDICQRGTSLTIQCQVDSQVTMMFWYRQQPGQSLTLIATANQGSEATYESGFVIDKFPISRPNLTFSTLTVSNMSPEDSSIYLCSALTGTRGTEAFFGQGTRLTVV.

This clone was seen just once. The chain has TRBV24-1 and TRBJ2-1; 7 positions agree with TRBD1. The V and J ends lost 5 bases and 7 bases, in that order; junction bases with no gene match: 7. CDR3 size: 14 residues. Germline CDR1 reads KGHDR; CDR2 reads SFDVKD. The CDR3 coding sequence is TGTGCCACCAGTGGGACAGGAATATGGAATGAGCAGTTCTTC. It translates to CATSGTGIWNEQFF.

This chain links TRBV5-8 with TRBJ2-5; a possible D gene is TRBD2 (6 bases). CDR1 is SGHTS, CDR2 YDEGEE, per germline. The germline V and J ends were trimmed by 0 bases and 4 bases, with 19 bases remaining between them. The CDR3 loop spans 17 amino acids. The CDR3 reads CASSLAVSPGEVETQYF. The DNA for the CDR3 is TGTGCCAGCAGCTTGGCCGTATCCCCGGGGGAGGTAGAGACCCAGTACTTC.

This clone was picked up one time. The chain combines TRBV29-1 with TRBJ1-1, with D tentatively TRBD1 (5 bases). This CDR3 spans 13 amino acids. Trimming took off 6 bases at V and 6 bases at J, with 17 bases between the two ends. Germline V gives CDR1 SQVTM, CDR2 ANQGSEA. CDR3 protein: CSVAPLGGAEAFF. CDR3 DNA sequence: TGCAGCGTGGCCCCCCTCGGGGGGGCTGAAGCTTTCTTT. The variable domain in full, completed from reference TRBV29-1 and TRBJ1-1, reads SAVISQKPSRDICQRGTSLTIQCQVDSQVTMMFWYRQQPGQSLTLIATANQGSEATYESGFVIDKFPISRPNLTFSTLTVSNMSPEDSSIYLCSVAPLGGAEAFFGQGTRLTVV.

The rearrangement links TRBV28 to TRBJ1-5; D is perhaps TRBD1 (5 bases). CDR3 length equals 15 residues. Germline V gene lookup returns CDR1 MDHEN and CDR2 SYDVKM. Trimming cost V 5 bases and J 7 bases, with 18 bases left between them. The DNA for the CDR3 is TGTGCCAGCAGTCAAGGACAAATAGGCCCACAGCCCCAGCATTTT. It translates to CASSQGQIGPQPQHF.

The chain links TRBV9 to TRBJ1-1, with D uncertain. V lost 0 bases and J 0 bases, leaving 9 bases between the germline ends. Germline V gene lookup returns CDR1 SGDLS and CDR2 YYNGEE. CDR3 length: 15 amino acids. The DNA for the CDR3 is TGTGCCAGCAGCGTAGGGCTGGGGATGAACACTGAAGCTTTCTTT. Translation gives CASSVGLGMNTEAFF.